The 28 T cell receptor beta chains below come from one sample, sequenced in a study of T cell responses to AZD1222 COVID-19 vaccine. Clones were sequenced by immunoSEQ multiplex PCR, and TCRdb holds only the in-frame ones, with some missing. The data contain around 100,000 clones, 88% of them singletons. The sample was peripheral blood, taken on day 0 of AZD1222 vaccination. These receptors were collected from an adult in good health.

Here the CDR3 DNA reads TGTGCCAGTAGTATAGATGAGACCGGAATAAACATTCAGTACTTC. Translating gives CASSIDETGINIQYF. The V and J genes are TRBV19 and TRBJ2-4, with unresolved D. From germline, CDR1 is LNHDA and CDR2 SQIVND (reference sequence). The V end lost 0 bases, the J end lost 6 bases, and 12 bases lay between the germline ends. The CDR3 loop spans 15 amino acids.

This chain uses TRBV4-1 with TRBJ1-5; TRBD1 is a possible D gene (5 bases). The germline CDR1 and CDR2 sequences are MGHRA and YSYEKL. V was trimmed by 0 bases and J by 2 bases, leaving 17 bases between them. This CDR3 contains 18 residues. The chain's CDR3 is CASSQEAEGGAGNQPQHF. The CDR3 DNA reads as TGCGCCAGCAGCCAAGAGGCGGAAGGAGGGGCGGGCAATCAGCCCCAGCATTTT.

This chain connects TRBV7-9 to TRBJ2-2; D might be TRBD2 (6 bases). Per germline, CDR1 SEHNR and CDR2 FQNEAQ (reference sequence). V was cut by 1 base and J by 1 base, with 19 bases left in between. The CDR3 is 19 amino acids. The DNA for the CDR3 is TGTGCCAGCAGCTTAGGGTTGCGGGACCCCCAGGGGAACACCGGGGAGCTGTTTTTT. This encodes CASSLGLRDPQGNTGELFF.

This clone was counted only a few times. The V and J genes are TRBV27 and TRBJ1-1; 7 bases align to TRBD1. Trimming cost V 5 bases and J 8 bases; bases outside gene matches: 8. The CDR3 extends over 13 amino acids. Germline V CDR1 and CDR2: MNHEY, SMNVEV (reference sequence). The CDR3 region has the DNA TGTGCCAGCAGTAGGGGGACAGCTAACGAAGCTTTCTTT. Encoded protein: CASSRGTANEAFF.

The chain recombines TRBV27 with TRBJ2-7; D unclear. V was trimmed by 3 bases and J by 5 bases, leaving 11 bases between them. This CDR3 is 13 amino acids long. CDR1 is MNHEY, CDR2 SMNVEV, per germline (reference sequence). CDR3 protein: CASSFGDGDEQYF. In DNA, the CDR3 is TGTGCCAGCAGTTTCGGAGATGGGGACGAGCAGTACTTC.

The chain employs TRBV19 and TRBJ1-2; D unresolved. The V gene lost 5 bases and the J gene lost 4 bases, with 14 bases spanning the gap. Germline V gene sequence: CDR1 LNHDA, CDR2 SQIVND (reference sequence). The CDR3 has 14 amino acids. The CDR3, as DNA: TGTGCCAGTAGTTTCGCGACGGCTGGCTATGGCTACACCTTC. As protein: CASSFATAGYGYTF.

The chain employs TRBV23-1 and TRBJ1-5; possibly TRBD1 for D (6 bases). TRBV23-1 is recorded as an ORF, its role being uncertain. The CDR3 spans 15 residues. V was cut by 5 bases and J by 4 bases, with 15 bases left in between. The CDR3 nucleotides are TGCGCCAGCAGTTCAAGGGGGTTGAGTAATCAGCCCCAGCATTTT. Protein product: CASSSRGLSNQPQHF.

This chain links TRBV5-6 with TRBJ2-7; D is unresolved. Germline lookup yields CDR1 SGHDT and CDR2 YYEEEE. The V end lost 3 bases, the J end lost 3 bases, and 4 bases lay between the germline ends. The CDR3 runs 11 residues. The DNA for the CDR3 is TGTGCCAGCAGCTCCTACTACGAGCAGTACTTC. Amino acid sequence: CASSSYYEQYF.

The chain uses TRBV5-4 and TRBJ2-3; 14 bases fit TRBD2. Trimming removed 4 bases from V and 3 bases from J; junction bases left unmatched: 4. Germline values: CDR1 SGHNT, CDR2 YYREEE (reference sequence). The CDR3 has 16 amino acids. Here the CDR3 reads CASSPGLAGVTDTQYF. The CDR3 coding sequence is TGTGCCAGCAGCCCGGGACTAGCGGGAGTGACAGATACGCAGTATTTT.

The chain has TRBV18 and TRBJ1-3; the D gene is possibly TRBD1 (6 bases). The CDR3 spans 15 residues. Germline CDR1 is KGHSH and CDR2 is LQKENI. V was cut by 5 bases and J by 0 bases, with 11 bases left in between. CDR3 sequence: CASSTGQSSGNTIYF. CDR3 bases: TGTGCCAGCTCAACAGGGCAAAGCTCTGGAAACACCATATATTTT.

This clone showed up just a few times. V is TRBV11-2 and J is TRBJ1-5; D is undetermined. The germline V and J ends were trimmed by 1 base and 0 bases, with 16 bases remaining between them. The CDR3 totals 18 residues. CDR1 is SGHAT, CDR2 FQNNGV, per germline. The CDR3 spells CASSLGREGGYSNQPQHF. The CDR3 DNA reads as TGTGCCAGCAGCTTAGGGAGGGAAGGAGGATATAGCAATCAGCCCCAGCATTTT.

The genes are TRBV5-5 and TRBJ1-1; possible D gene TRBD1, 5 bases. The CDR3 is 16 amino acids. The germline CDR1 and CDR2 sequences are SGHKS and YYEKEE (reference sequence). Trimming took 0 bases from V and 0 from J, leaving 12 bases between them. The CDR3 region has the DNA TGTGCCAGCAGCTTGGTGGGGGGAGGAGTGAACACTGAAGCTTTCTTT. Translation: CASSLVGGGVNTEAFF.

The V and J genes are TRBV4-1 and TRBJ1-5, with TRBD1 identical over 8 bases. The V gene's germline CDR1 is MGHRA and CDR2 YSYEKL. There are 18 residues in the CDR3. After removal of 0 bases from V and 0 bases from J, the junction contained 7 bases not matched to a gene. As DNA, the CDR3 is TGCGCCAGCAGCCAAGAAGGGTCAGGGGGCCATAGCAATCAGCCCCAGCATTTT. Residues: CASSQEGSGGHSNQPQHF.

The chain carries TRBV7-9 and TRBJ2-1; D is ambiguous. Between the trimmed V and J ends, which lost 5 bases and 8 bases, there was a span of 7 bases. CDR1 and CDR2 (germline): SEHNR, FQNEAQ (reference sequence). The CDR3 length is 11 residues. The CDR3, as DNA: TGTGCCAGCAGCCAGAGCTATGAGCAGTTCTTC. Protein sequence: CASSQSYEQFF.

This sequence joins TRBV4-1 and TRBJ2-1, with TRBD2 matching over 7 bases. There are 17 residues in the CDR3. V shed 0 bases and J 4 bases; nucleotides not matched to a gene: 9. Germline-derived CDR1 and CDR2 are MGHRA and YSYEKL. CDR3 coding DNA: TGCGCCAGCAGCCAAGATAATCCAGCGGGGTTTTACAATGAGCAGTTCTTC. Translating gives CASSQDNPAGFYNEQFF.

This clone was detected a few times. The chain joins TRBV5-4 to TRBJ2-3; D might be TRBD1 or TRBD2, each matching 6 bases. From germline, CDR1 is SGHNT and CDR2 YYREEE (reference sequence). This CDR3 comprises 15 residues. V dropped 4 bases and J dropped 3 bases, with 15 bases sitting between them. The CDR3 region has the DNA TGTGCCAGCAGCCCCGAGGGGGGCCGTACAGATACGCAGTATTTT. Amino acids: CASSPEGGRTDTQYF. Looking up the rest from reference TRBV5-4 and TRBJ2-3 gives the full variable domain: ETGVTQSPTHLIKTRGQQVTLRCSSQSGHNTVSWYQQALGQGPQFIFQYYREEENGRGNFPPRFSGLQFPNYSSELNVNALELDDSALYLCASSPEGGRTDTQYFGPGTRLTVL.

The chain recombines TRBV27 with TRBJ1-3; D ambiguous. The germline V and J ends were trimmed by 6 bases and 4 bases, with 13 bases remaining between them. The CDR3 consists of 14 residues. Germline V gene data show CDR1 as MNHEY and CDR2 as SMNVEV (reference sequence). CDR3 nucleotides: TGTGCCAGCAGCCGAGGAGGATGGGGAAACACCATATATTTT. Translated: CASSRGGWGNTIYF.

CDR3 amino acids: CASSFGGRDQETQYF. The CDR3 nucleotides read TGTGCCAGCAGCTTCGGCGGGAGGGATCAAGAGACCCAGTACTTC. The V and J genes are TRBV7-9 and TRBJ2-5; 9 bases align to TRBD2. V lost 3 bases and J lost 2; bases outside the gene matches: 4. Germline V gives CDR1 SEHNR, CDR2 FQNEAQ (reference sequence). The CDR3 consists of 15 residues. The variable domain in full, completed from reference TRBV7-9 and TRBJ2-5, reads DTGVSQNPRHKITKRGQNVTFRCDPISEHNRLYWYRQTLGQGPEFLTYFQNEAQLEKSRLLSDRFSAERPKGSFSTLEIQRTEQGDSAMYLCASSFGGRDQETQYFGPGTRLLVL.

J is TRBJ2-1 and V is TRBV15; D might be TRBD2 (6 bases). Germline V gene lookup returns CDR1 LNHNV and CDR2 YYDKDF (reference sequence). Deletions cut 0 bases from V and 6 bases from J, with 15 bases between. CDR3 length equals 16 residues. The CDR3 DNA reads as TGTGCCACCAGCAGAGAGGCACTAGCCCCAGGCAATGAGCAGTTCTTC. This codes for CATSREALAPGNEQFF.

This clone was picked up a small number of times. The gene calls are TRBV7-9 and TRBJ2-2, with D unclear. Germline V CDR1 and CDR2: SEHNR, FQNEAQ (reference sequence). The ends were cut back, 7 bases at V and 1 base at J, with 13 bases in the middle. The CDR3 is made up of 15 amino acids. The CDR3 reads CASTTIGRNTGELFF. CDR3 bases: TGTGCCAGCACCACAATAGGACGGAACACCGGGGAGCTGTTTTTT. Full variable domain (outside the CDR3, taken from reference TRBV7-9 and TRBJ2-2): DTGVSQNPRHKITKRGQNVTFRCDPISEHNRLYWYRQTLGQGPEFLTYFQNEAQLEKSRLLSDRFSAERPKGSFSTLEIQRTEQGDSAMYLCASTTIGRNTGELFFGEGSRLTVL.

The V call is TRBV4-3, the J call TRBJ2-5, with D possibly TRBD1 on 6 matching bases. Trimming stripped 2 bases from V and 0 bases from J, with 19 bases between. Germline assignment: CDR1 LGHNA and CDR2 YSLEER. The CDR3 is 18 residues long. The CDR3 DNA sequence: TGCGCCAGCAGCCAACGCCCAATACAGGGATGGGACCAAGAGACCCAGTACTTC. This sequence encodes CASSQRPIQGWDQETQYF.

V is TRBV3-1 (or the pseudogene TRBV3-2) and J is TRBJ2-1, with 10 bases lining up with TRBD2. The junction had 6 bases not matched to a gene; V was cut back by 2 bases and J by 5 bases. Germline lookup yields CDR1 LGHDT and CDR2 YNNKEL (reference sequence). This CDR3 has 16 amino acids. The CDR3 loop is CASSQHPSGRDNEQFF. The CDR3 DNA is TGTGCCAGCAGCCAACATCCCAGCGGGAGGGACAATGAGCAGTTCTTC.

V is TRBV24-1 and J is TRBJ2-1, with unresolved D. Germline CDR1 reads KGHDR; CDR2 reads SFDVKD. Trimming removed 6 bases from V and 3 bases from J, with 11 bases in between. The CDR3 runs to 14 residues. The CDR3 protein is CATSRDSYYNEQFF. The CDR3 DNA reads TGTGCCACCAGTCGCGACTCCTACTACAATGAGCAGTTCTTC.

The rearrangement joins TRBV9 to TRBJ2-3; either TRBD1 or TRBD2 may fit D (5 bases each). Germline CDR1 is SGDLS and CDR2 is YYNGEE. CDR3 length equals 17 residues. V dropped 5 bases and J dropped 8 bases, with 27 bases sitting between them. The CDR3 nucleotides read TGTGCCAGCAGTTCTGCGGCCGACTCGTTCGGGGCGGGTACGCAGTATTTT. Translation: CASSSAADSFGAGTQYF.

The chain combines TRBV4-2 with TRBJ2-1; weak D call: TRBD2 (7 bases). The CDR3 spans 13 residues. The germline V and J ends were trimmed by 6 bases and 9 bases, with 15 bases remaining between them. Per germline, CDR1 LGHNA and CDR2 YNFKEQ. CDR3 region: CASSIPRGGEQFF. The DNA of the CDR3 is TGTGCCAGCAGTATCCCGAGGGGGGGTGAGCAGTTCTTC.

The gene calls are TRBV11-2 and TRBJ1-1; no firm D call. The germline gives CDR1 SGHAT, CDR2 FQNNGV. Trimming took off 3 bases at V and 4 bases at J, with 6 bases between the two ends. CDR3 length: 12 amino acids. This CDR3 reads CASSFGITEAFF. CDR3 nucleotides: TGTGCCAGCAGCTTCGGGATCACTGAAGCTTTCTTT.

V and J are TRBV5-1 and TRBJ2-3; 9 bases fit TRBD2. Per the germline V gene, CDR1 is SGHRS and CDR2 is YFSETQ. The CDR3 is 15 residues long. V gave up 4 bases and J gave up 1 base; unmatched junction bases: 4. CDR3 amino acids: CASSPSGKGTDTQYF. DNA for the CDR3: TGCGCCAGCAGCCCTAGCGGGAAGGGCACAGATACGCAGTATTTT.

The chain is built from TRBV5-5 and TRBJ1-5, with 10 bases that match TRBD1. Trimming took 5 bases from V and 4 from J; bases not matched to a gene: 18. Germline V gene data show CDR1 as SGHKS and CDR2 as YYEKEE (reference sequence). The CDR3 contains 19 residues. The CDR3 reads CASSVRDRGFLDRNQPQHF. CDR3 coding DNA: TGTGCCAGCAGTGTCCGGGACAGGGGATTTCTGGATCGGAATCAGCCCCAGCATTTT.